This T cell receptor (beta chain) comes out of a study of Ad26.COV2.S vaccination and SARS-CoV-2 variants. The CDR3 loop spans 15 amino acids. The germline CDR1 and CDR2 sequences are MGHRA and YSYEKL. Deletions cut 6 bases from V and 4 bases from J, with 17 bases between. As for treatment: about 20 received Ad26.COV2.S at low or high dose, single or two shots; 5 received placebo; per-sample allocation not given. Sampling was performed 63 days after the first vaccine or placebo injection. An Ad26 vector was used to express Wuhan-strain SARS-CoV-2 spike as the vaccine. Produced via immunoSEQ multiplex PCR; TCRdb's table is partial and in-frame only. The sample lists 500,000 or so clones; nearly 90% were seen once.

The receptor was isolated from a person between 18 and 59 years old who received the Ad26.COV2.S COVID-19 vaccine or a placebo. Sequencing was performed on peripheral blood, taken in a trial of Ad26.COV2.S vaccine versus placebo. This chain links TRBV4-1 with TRBJ2-3; the D gene could be TRBD1 or TRBD2 (5 bases each). CDR3 in DNA: TGCGCCAGCAGACCCTGGGGGAGTGAGGCAGATACGCAGTATTTT. Protein product: CASRPWGSEADTQYF.